The clone carrying this T cell receptor beta chain was recorded once. Its cognate antigen is unknown. Germline CDR1 MNHEY, CDR2 SMNVEV (reference sequence). V dropped 7 bases and J dropped 9; count of bases not matched to a gene: 8. The CDR3 has 15 amino acids. These data come from a study of vaccination and CD4 T cells after COVID-19. The treatment denotes: roughly ten-day PBMC culture with coronavirus spike peptide pools or control peptides (ViraFEST assay). The Oncomine TCR Beta short-read assay was applied to DNA of cultured CD4+ T cells. TCRdb re-called the PCR reads through MiXCR, storing one row per CDR3 protein. The sample shows more than 10,000 distinct CDR3 sequences, about 45% of them seen only once.

This sequence was found in a human donor who had recovered from COVID-19. The rearrangement uses TRBV27 and TRBJ2-1, with 14 bases fitting TRBD2. Source material: CD4+ T cells from blood, cultured in vitro. In DNA, the CDR3 is TGTGCCAGCACCCATGGGACTAGCGGGAGTACTGAGCAGTTCTTC. Its translation is CASTHGTSGSTEQFF.